This passage covers 12 T cell receptor beta chains from one sample sequenced in a study of T cell responses to AZD1222 COVID-19 vaccine. Sequencing was performed with immunoSEQ multiplex PCR; in TCRdb, only in-frame clones are kept and a portion is missing. This repertoire shows roughly 90,000 clones, around 87% found once; its top ten account for roughly 2.7%. This specimen was peripheral blood, taken 28 days after the second AZD1222 dose. The receptors here all came from an adult who received the AZD1222 COVID-19 vaccine.

The gene calls are TRBV5-6 and TRBJ2-5; no firm D call. Germline V gives CDR1 SGHDT, CDR2 YYEEEE. Trimming removed 5 bases from V and 8 bases from J, with 10 bases in between. The CDR3 length is 11 residues. Here the CDR3 DNA reads TGTGCCAGCAGTTCGACCTCCACCCAGTACTTC. It encodes CASSSTSTQYF.

This chain uses TRBV13 with TRBJ1-2; the D is unclear. Germline assignment: CDR1 PRHDT and CDR2 FYEKMQ (reference sequence). CDR3 length: 16 amino acids. V was shortened by 5 bases and J by 3 bases, with 19 bases between the two germline ends. The CDR3 is CASSNELFETDYGYTF. The CDR3 nucleotides read TGTGCCAGCAGCAACGAACTCTTCGAGACGGACTATGGCTACACCTTC.

The chain carries TRBV4-3 and TRBJ1-1, with unresolved D. The CDR3 totals 14 residues. Germline V gene data show CDR1 as LGHNA and CDR2 as YSLEER. Trimming took 0 bases from V and 3 from J, leaving 8 bases between them. The CDR3 sequence is CASSQDNSYTEAFF. In nucleotides, the CDR3 is TGCGCCAGCAGCCAAGATAACAGTTACACTGAAGCTTTCTTT.

CDR3 coding DNA: TGTGCCAGCACCTCCAGTAGGGAGGGGGCGCGTCGGTACGAGCAGTACTTC. Its protein is CASTSSREGARRYEQYF. The chain links TRBV5-6 to TRBJ2-7; possibly TRBD1 or TRBD2 for D (7 bases each). From germline, CDR1 is SGHDT and CDR2 YYEEEE. V was trimmed by 6 bases and J by 4 bases, leaving 26 bases between them. There are 17 residues in the CDR3.

The V call is TRBV19, the J call TRBJ2-1, with 9 bases matching TRBD2. Germline lookup yields CDR1 LNHDA and CDR2 SQIVND (reference sequence). This CDR3 has 15 residues. The ends lost 9 bases at V and 7 bases at J; junction bases unmatched: 13. In DNA, the CDR3 is TGTGCCAGCCAACCCGTAGCGGGAGCCAGAAATGAGCAGTTCTTC. Amino acids: CASQPVAGARNEQFF.

The V call is TRBV5-1, the J call TRBJ2-5; D is unresolved. V lost 3 bases and J lost 2, with 2 bases in between. The germline V gene encodes CDR1 SGHRS and CDR2 YFSETQ. The CDR3 length is 11 residues. The CDR3 DNA sequence: TGCGCCAGCAGCTCGCAAGAGACCCAGTACTTC. It codes for CASSSQETQYF.

V usage is TRBV9 and J usage is TRBJ2-1; D may be TRBD2 (6 bases). In germline, CDR1 is SGDLS, CDR2 YYNGEE. Trimming pared 4 bases from V and 8 bases from J, leaving 16 bases between. The length of the CDR3 is 14 residues. This chain's CDR3 is CASSTGDFWDEQFF. The CDR3 region has the DNA TGTGCCAGCAGCACCGGGGACTTTTGGGATGAGCAGTTCTTC.

The J gene is TRBJ2-7, the V gene TRBV7-8, with D unclear. Trimming took off 5 bases at V and 0 bases at J, with 11 bases between the two ends. CDR1 is SGHVS, CDR2 FQNEAQ, per germline. The length of the CDR3 is 14 residues. The DNA for the CDR3 is TGTGCCAGCAGCACATACGTAAGCTCCTACGAGCAGTACTTC. Translating gives CASSTYVSSYEQYF.

In this sample, this clone is medium-sized. CDR3: CASSESASGGQETQYF. The CDR3 DNA sequence: TGTGCCAGCAGTGAATCGGCTAGCGGGGGCCAAGAGACCCAGTACTTC. The J gene is TRBJ2-5, the V gene TRBV6-4, with TRBD2 identical over 10 bases. Unmatched junction bases numbered 5, after V lost 3 bases and J lost 1 base. This CDR3 comprises 16 residues. The germline CDR1 and CDR2 sequences are MRHNA and SNTAGT.

This rearrangement joins TRBV11-2 to TRBJ2-7; D gene ambiguous. V was shortened by 6 bases and J by 2 bases, with 5 bases between the two germline ends. The CDR3 sequence is 11 residues long. Germline values: CDR1 SGHAT, CDR2 FQNNGV. CDR3 sequence (DNA): TGTGCCAGCAGTCCCGCCTACGAGCAGTACTTC. This gives the protein CASSPAYEQYF.

This sequence joins TRBV7-9 and TRBJ2-5; 12 nucleotides align to TRBD2. The germline CDR1 and CDR2 sequences are SEHNR and FQNEAQ (reference sequence). There are 16 residues in the CDR3. J was trimmed by 5 bases and V by 4 bases; bases with no gene match: 8. The CDR3 bases are TGTGCCAGCAGCTCTAGCGGGGGGGCATTAGATGAGACCCAGTACTTC. Its translation is CASSSSGGALDETQYF.

CDR3 in amino acids: CASSQGSGPYGYTF. CDR3 coding DNA: TGTGCCAGCAGCCAAGGGTCCGGACCGTATGGCTACACCTTC. The chain recombines TRBV3-1 (or the pseudogene TRBV3-2) with TRBJ1-2; D remains unclear. Germline lookup yields CDR1 LGHDT and CDR2 YNNKEL (reference sequence). The CDR3 consists of 14 residues. Trimming removed 1 base from V and 5 bases from J, with 11 bases in between.